A single sample gave rise to the 13 T cell receptor beta chains below, sequenced in a study of cytomegalovirus exposure and HLA in healthy donors. PCR used 60 Vbeta primers and 13 Jbeta primers. This table comes from immunoSEQ multiplex PCR, and its TCRdb copy is limited to in-frame clones, with some not included. The sample contains about 160,000 clones, about 80% of which appear only once. The sequenced material came from PBMCs. Receptors were obtained from a woman in her fifties or sixties in good health and CMV-seronegative.

The gene calls are TRBV27 and TRBJ1-6, with D possibly TRBD1 on 5 matching bases. Germline lookup yields CDR1 MNHEY and CDR2 SMNVEV (reference sequence). The CDR3 is 16 amino acids. With 3 bases removed from V and 4 bases from J, the gap between germline ends came to 13 bases. The CDR3 loop is CASSFIRGTYNSPLHF. The CDR3 region has the DNA TGTGCCAGCAGTTTTATACGGGGGACTTATAATTCACCCCTCCACTTT.

The chain recombines TRBV29-1 with TRBJ2-5; no firm D call. The DNA end is more similar to TRBJ2-7, so the J call may be wrong. The CDR3 runs 12 residues. The V gene's germline CDR1 is SQVTM and CDR2 ANQGSEA. The chain's CDR3 is CSVEGPSYEQYF. CDR3 sequence (DNA): TGCAGCGTTGAAGGCCCCTCCTACGAGCAGTACTTC.

The chain has TRBV5-6 and TRBJ2-2; D is unresolved. This CDR3 spans 14 amino acids. CDR1 SGHDT and CDR2 YYEEEE come from the germline V gene. Trimming pared 2 bases from V and 1 base from J, leaving 6 bases between. DNA of the CDR3: TGTGCCAGCAGCTTACAGATGAACACCGGGGAGCTGTTTTTT. It codes for CASSLQMNTGELFF.

This chain uses TRBV28 with TRBJ2-7; D uncertain. V lost 5 bases, J lost 4 bases, and 18 bases lay in between. This CDR3 is built from 15 residues. Germline V gene data show CDR1 as MDHEN and CDR2 as SYDVKM. The DNA for the CDR3 is TGTGCCAGCAGTAAGTTATCGCTATTGCGATACGAGCAGTACTTC. Residues: CASSKLSLLRYEQYF.

This clone appeared a few times. The CDR3 DNA follows: TGTGCCAGCAGCTTTAGGGACTACTACAATGAGCAGTTCTTC. Protein: CASSFRDYYNEQFF. The gene calls are TRBV11-2 and TRBJ2-1, with 7 bases matching TRBD2. The CDR3 loop spans 14 amino acids. Germline loops: CDR1 SGHAT, CDR2 FQNNGV. The trim removed 3 bases at V and 3 bases at J, leaving 2 bases unmatched. Full variable domain (missing parts from reference TRBV11-2 and TRBJ2-1): EAGVAQSPRYKIIEKRQSVAFWCNPISGHATLYWYQQILGQGPKLLIQFQNNGVVDDSQLPKDRFSAERLKGVDSTLKIQPAKLEDSAVYLCASSFRDYYNEQFFGPGTRLTVL.

In DNA, the CDR3 is TGTGCCAGCAGTTCTCAGGACAGGGCGGGATACGAGCAGTACTTC. Translating it yields CASSSQDRAGYEQYF. V and J are TRBV28 and TRBJ2-7; 8 bases are a match to TRBD1. The CDR3 length is 15 residues. Germline-derived CDR1 and CDR2 are MDHEN and SYDVKM. The V segment lost 4 bases and the J segment 4 bases; nucleotides outside the gene matches: 9. The complete variable domain, with remaining parts taken from reference TRBV28 and TRBJ2-7, reads DVKVTQSSRYLVKRTGEKVFLECVQDMDHENMFWYRQDPGLGLRLIYFSYDVKMKEKGDIPEGYSVSREKKERFSLILESASTNQTSMYLCASSSQDRAGYEQYFGPGTRLTVT.

The chain combines TRBV6-5 with TRBJ2-5; the D gene is possibly TRBD1 (6 bases). The CDR3 sequence is 14 residues long. Between the trimmed V and J ends, which lost 7 bases and 3 bases, there was a span of 15 bases. The V gene's germline CDR1 is MNHEY and CDR2 SVGAGI. CDR3 protein: CASTYEGEKETQYF. The CDR3 nucleotides are TGTGCCAGCACTTATGAGGGGGAAAAAGAGACCCAGTACTTC.

The chain carries TRBV6-4 and TRBJ2-3; D is perhaps TRBD1 (6 bases). V lost 2 bases and J lost 3, with 15 bases in between. Germline CDR1 and CDR2: MRHNA and SNTAGT. The CDR3 length is 16 residues. DNA of the CDR3: TGTGCCAGCAGTGACACGACAGGCCGTAGAACAGATACGCAGTATTTT. This translates into CASSDTTGRRTDTQYF.

The chain is built from TRBV19 and TRBJ1-2, with 7 bases identical to TRBD1. Germline CDR1 and CDR2: LNHDA and SQIVND (reference sequence). The CDR3 runs 14 residues. V lost 8 bases and J lost 0; bases outside the gene matches: 6. This CDR3 reads CASHRTGANYGYTF. Written as DNA, the CDR3 is TGTGCCAGTCACAGGACAGGAGCTAACTATGGCTACACCTTC. The variable domain in full, completed from reference TRBV19 and TRBJ1-2, reads DGGITQSPKYLFRKEGQNVTLSCEQNLNHDAMYWYRQDPGQGLRLIYYSQIVNDFQKGDIAEGYSVSREKKESFPLTVTSAQKNPTAFYLCASHRTGANYGYTFGSGTRLTVV.

The chain carries TRBV4-1 and TRBJ2-7; maybe TRBD1 (6 bases). The CDR3 length is 16 residues. Germline CDR1 is MGHRA and CDR2 is YSYEKL. With 0 bases removed from V and 2 bases from J, the gap between germline ends came to 14 bases. The CDR3 sequence is CASSQDSRGTTYEQYF. The DNA for the CDR3 is TGCGCCAGCAGCCAAGATTCTAGGGGGACCACCTACGAGCAGTACTTC.

This clone was observed once. The CDR3 coding sequence is TGTGCCAGCAGTTGGGGGAGGTTGCGGGGGGCCGCAGATACGCAGTATTTT. This gives the protein CASSWGRLRGAADTQYF. The V and J genes are TRBV27 and TRBJ2-3, with 8 bases identical to TRBD2. CDR3 size: 17 residues. Per the germline V gene, CDR1 is MNHEY and CDR2 is SMNVEV (reference sequence). The V segment lost 4 bases and the J segment 4 bases; nucleotides outside the gene matches: 13.

This chain links TRBV9 with TRBJ2-6; tentatively, D is TRBD2 (6 bases). V lost 0 bases and J lost 7, with 11 bases in between. CDR1 is SGDLS and CDR2 is YYNGEE in the germline V gene. The CDR3 is 15 amino acids. Here the CDR3 DNA reads TGTGCCAGCAGCGTAGGGTGGAGGGGTGCCAACGTCCTGACTTTC. It is translated as CASSVGWRGANVLTF. The full variable domain, with the rest looked up from reference TRBV9 and TRBJ2-6, is DSGVTQTPKHLITATGQRVTLRCSPRSGDLSVYWYQQSLDQGLQFLIQYYNGEERAKGNILERFSAQQFPDLHSELNLSSLELGDSALYFCASSVGWRGANVLTFGAGSRLTVL.

The CDR3 DNA follows: TGCGCCAGCAGCCAAGATATGAGGACAGTCTACGAGCAGTACTTC. It specifies CASSQDMRTVYEQYF. This sequence joins TRBV4-1 and TRBJ2-7, with D possibly being TRBD1 (6 bases). The germline gives CDR1 MGHRA, CDR2 YSYEKL. This CDR3 spans 15 amino acids. The ends were cut back, 0 bases at V and 3 bases at J, with 12 bases in the middle.